Below are 9 T cell receptor beta chains sequenced from a single sample in a study of blood T cell repertoires in COVID-19. The method was immunoSEQ multiplex PCR; TCRdb's version includes in-frame clones alone and lacks a portion of them. The sample carries approximately 220,000 clones, around four fifths recorded once. The source material was peripheral blood. These receptor sequences come from a woman aged 40 to 49 with active or convalescent COVID-19.

The CDR3 coding sequence is TGTGCCAGCAGCGAGAGCGGTGGCACTGAAGCTTTCTTT. Protein product: CASSESGGTEAFF. The chain uses TRBV3-1 (or the pseudogene TRBV3-2) and TRBJ1-1, with unresolved D. V shed 5 bases and J shed 4 bases, with 11 bases lying between them. Germline assignment: CDR1 LGHDT and CDR2 YNNKEL (reference sequence). The CDR3 has 13 amino acids.

V and J are TRBV3-1 (or the pseudogene TRBV3-2) and TRBJ2-5; no clear D. Per the germline V gene, CDR1 is LGHDT and CDR2 is YNNKEL (reference sequence). The CDR3 loop spans 15 amino acids. Trimming took off 0 bases at V and 3 bases at J, with 11 bases between the two ends. The chain's CDR3 is CASSQDTFSKETQYF. CDR3 in DNA: TGTGCCAGCAGCCAAGATACTTTTAGTAAAGAGACCCAGTACTTC.

This chain joins TRBV7-9 and TRBJ1-2, with D possibly matching TRBD1 (5 bases). V lost 1 base to trimming and J lost 8 bases, with 14 bases between them. This CDR3 spans 14 amino acids. Germline CDR1 and CDR2: SEHNR and FQNEAQ (reference sequence). CDR3 coding DNA: TGTGCCAGCAGCTTAGAGGAGGGGCTCGGGGGCTACACCTTC. Protein product: CASSLEEGLGGYTF.

The V gene is TRBV13, the J gene TRBJ1-2, with 9 bases fitting TRBD1. CDR1 is PRHDT, CDR2 FYEKMQ, per germline (reference sequence). The J segment lost 1 base and the V segment lost 0 bases, leaving 3 bases of the junction unmatched. This CDR3 is built from 16 residues. CDR3 in amino acids: CASSLGWTGVNYGYTF. DNA of the CDR3: TGTGCCAGCAGCTTAGGATGGACAGGGGTTAACTATGGCTACACCTTC.

The chain recombines TRBV11-2 with TRBJ2-7, with 11 bases that match TRBD2. This CDR3 is 14 amino acids long. Germline V lookup: CDR1 SGHAT, CDR2 FQNNGV. The V gene end was trimmed by 5 bases and the J gene end by 3 bases; junction bases not matched to a gene: 3. The chain's CDR3 is CASSISGGDYEQYF. CDR3 nucleotides: TGTGCCAGCAGCATTAGCGGGGGGGACTACGAGCAGTACTTC.

For this clone: The sample carries other DNA sequences with the same CDR3. The chain recombines TRBV7-2 with TRBJ1-2; D is uncertain. The germline V gene has CDR1 SGHTA and CDR2 FQGNSA. V shed 1 base and J shed 0 bases, with 3 bases lying between them. The CDR3 sequence is 13 residues long. CDR3 loop: CASSLDTNYGYTF. CDR3 DNA sequence: TGTGCCAGCAGCTTAGATACTAACTATGGCTACACCTTC.

This rearrangement joins TRBV5-1 to TRBJ1-5; TRBD1 matches at 7 bases. With 1 base clipped from V and 1 base from J, the junction kept 14 bases outside the gene matches. Germline CDR1 and CDR2: SGHRS and YFSETQ. The CDR3 is made up of 19 amino acids. The CDR3 is CASSLPLNRGLWSNQPQHF. CDR3 DNA: TGCGCCAGCAGCTTGCCCCTCAACAGGGGACTTTGGAGCAATCAGCCCCAGCATTTT.

The genes are TRBV30 and TRBJ2-1, with 7 nucleotides matching TRBD1. Per the germline V gene, CDR1 is GTSNPN and CDR2 is SVGIG (reference sequence). There are 15 residues in the CDR3. With V trimmed by 3 bases and J by 3 bases, 8 bases remained unmatched. CDR3 DNA: TGTGCCTGGAGCGAGTTAAGGGGGCACTACAATGAGCAGTTCTTC. As protein: CAWSELRGHYNEQFF.

This chain uses TRBV19 with TRBJ1-2; TRBD1 agrees at 10 bases. The length of the CDR3 is 15 residues. Trimming took 5 bases from V and 5 from J; bases not matched to a gene: 8. Germline-derived CDR1 and CDR2 are LNHDA and SQIVND (reference sequence). CDR3 amino acids: CASSSATGGLYGYTF. The CDR3 region has the DNA TGTGCCAGTAGTTCGGCGACAGGGGGCTTGTATGGCTACACCTTC.